One and the same sample provided the 9 T cell receptor beta chains below, sequenced in a study of blood T cell repertoires in COVID-19. Clones were sequenced by immunoSEQ multiplex PCR, and TCRdb holds only the in-frame ones, with some missing. The table shows some 200,000 clones, with about 90% occurring only once. Sequencing was carried out using PBMCs or T cells enriched from blood (not recorded which). Every receptor here comes from a woman between 25 and 40 years old who had recovered from COVID-19.

This chain links TRBV4-2 with TRBJ2-2; TRBD2 aligns across 14 bases. The CDR3 sequence is 17 residues long. Trimming cost V 4 bases and J 7 bases; bases outside gene matches: 8. Germline V CDR1 and CDR2: LGHNA, YNFKEQ. CDR3 protein: CASSLGLAGESDGELFF. CDR3 coding DNA: TGTGCCAGCAGCCTGGGACTAGCGGGAGAGAGTGACGGGGAGCTGTTTTTT.

The chain has TRBV12-3 or TRBV12-4 and TRBJ2-3; 7 positions match TRBD2. Trimming at V came to 4 bases and at J to 9 bases, leaving 7 bases not matched to a gene. The CDR3 contains 13 residues. The chain's CDR3 is CASSSTSVGTQYF. The CDR3 DNA sequence: TGTGCCAGCAGTTCCACTAGCGTCGGGACGCAGTATTTT.

This sequence joins TRBV4-1 and TRBJ2-7, with 8 bases identical to TRBD1. V trimming: 3 bases; J trimming: 3 bases; junction bases outside the gene matches: 10. The CDR3 totals 16 residues. In germline, CDR1 is MGHRA, CDR2 YSYEKL. This chain's CDR3 is CASSQVPGQADYEQYF. CDR3 in DNA: TGCGCCAGCAGCCAGGTACCGGGACAGGCAGACTACGAGCAGTACTTC.

The chain recombines TRBV20-1 with TRBJ2-7; 11 bases map to TRBD1. CDR1 DFQATT and CDR2 SNEGSKA come from the germline V gene (reference sequence). The CDR3 sequence is 18 residues long. The ends lost 3 bases at V and 2 bases at J; junction bases unmatched: 15. CDR3 in amino acids: CSASIRTGGVLVPYEQYF. The CDR3 DNA follows: TGCAGTGCTAGTATCCGGACAGGGGGCGTCTTGGTACCCTACGAGCAGTACTTC.

The rearrangement links TRBV28 to TRBJ1-6, with no clear D. The CDR3 runs 18 residues. The germline V and J ends were trimmed by 5 bases and 0 bases, with 17 bases remaining between them. Germline-derived CDR1 and CDR2 are MDHEN and SYDVKM. For the CDR3, the DNA is TGTGCCAGCAGTCTTGCCGATACAGAAATCTCCTATAATTCACCCCTCCACTTT. The encoded protein is CASSLADTEISYNSPLHF.

In DNA, the CDR3 is TGTGCCAGCAGTGCCAGGGGGACAGATACGCAGTATTTT. Translated, it gives CASSARGTDTQYF. The rearrangement joins TRBV5-8 to TRBJ2-3; 7 bases align to TRBD1. The trim removed 5 bases at V and 3 bases at J, leaving 3 bases unmatched. The CDR3 extends over 13 amino acids. Germline values: CDR1 SGHTS, CDR2 YDEGEE.

The chain couples TRBV7-2 to TRBJ1-5, with 7 positions matching TRBD1. In germline, CDR1 is SGHTA, CDR2 FQGNSA. This CDR3 is built from 14 residues. With V trimmed by 5 bases and J by 3 bases, 4 bases remained unmatched. As DNA, the CDR3 is TGTGCCAGCAGCCTGACAGGGACCAATCAGCCCCAGCATTTT. Its protein product is CASSLTGTNQPQHF. The whole variable domain, remainder taken from reference TRBV7-2 and TRBJ1-5, is GAGVSQSPSNKVTEKGKDVELRCDPISGHTALYWYRQSLGQGLEFLIYFQGNSAPDKSGLPSDRFSAERTGGSVSTLTIQRTQQEDSAVYLCASSLTGTNQPQHFGDGTRLSIL.

The J gene is TRBJ1-1, the V gene TRBV5-6, with unresolved D. The CDR3 extends over 15 amino acids. The germline V gene encodes CDR1 SGHDT and CDR2 YYEEEE. Trimming took off 0 bases at V and 0 bases at J, with 9 bases between the two ends. The CDR3 DNA follows: TGTGCCAGCAGCTTGGGTTTGAGTTTGAACACTGAAGCTTTCTTT. Amino acids: CASSLGLSLNTEAFF.

The V call is TRBV20-1, the J call TRBJ1-6, with D tentatively TRBD1 (6 bases). Germline V CDR1 and CDR2: DFQATT, SNEGSKA (reference sequence). The CDR3 is 15 residues long. Trimming removed 3 bases from V and 7 bases from J, with 16 bases in between. CDR3 in DNA: TGCAGTGCTAGTAGGAGTCAGGGGACGAATTCACCCCTCCACTTT. Its translation: CSASRSQGTNSPLHF.